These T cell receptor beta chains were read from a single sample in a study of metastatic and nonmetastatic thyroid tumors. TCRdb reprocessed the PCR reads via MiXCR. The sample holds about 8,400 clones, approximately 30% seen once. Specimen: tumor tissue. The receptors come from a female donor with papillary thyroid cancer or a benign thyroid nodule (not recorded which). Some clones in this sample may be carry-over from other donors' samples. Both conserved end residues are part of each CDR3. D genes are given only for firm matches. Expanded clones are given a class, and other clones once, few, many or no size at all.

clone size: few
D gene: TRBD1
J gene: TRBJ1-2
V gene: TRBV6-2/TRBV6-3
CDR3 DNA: TGTGCCAGCAGTTACACGGGACAGGGATTCTATGGCTACACCTTC
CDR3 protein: CASSYTGQGFYGYTF

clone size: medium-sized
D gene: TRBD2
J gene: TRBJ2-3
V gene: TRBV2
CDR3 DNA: TGTGCCTGCAGTGAAAACCACTGGACTAGCGGGAGGGTCACAGATACGCAGTATTTT
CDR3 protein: CACSENHWTSGRVTDTQYF

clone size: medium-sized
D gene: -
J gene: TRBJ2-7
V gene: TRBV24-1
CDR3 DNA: TGTGCCACCAGTGACCCACGGGACAAAAGCTCCTACGAGCAGTACTTC
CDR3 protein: CATSDPRDKSSYEQYF

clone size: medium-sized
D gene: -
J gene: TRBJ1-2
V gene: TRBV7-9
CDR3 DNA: TGTGCCAGCAGCTTGACGGGGGCAGGTGGCTACACCTTC
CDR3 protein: CASSLTGAGGYTF

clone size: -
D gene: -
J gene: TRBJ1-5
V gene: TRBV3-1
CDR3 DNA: TGTGCCAGCAGCCGAGGACGGGGGAGCCAGCCCCAGCATTTT
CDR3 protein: CASSRGRGSQPQHF

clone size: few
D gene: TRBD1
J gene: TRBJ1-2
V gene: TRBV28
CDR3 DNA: TGTGCCAGCAGCCAGGGGGGCTTCTATGGCTACACCTTC
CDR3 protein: CASSQGGFYGYTF

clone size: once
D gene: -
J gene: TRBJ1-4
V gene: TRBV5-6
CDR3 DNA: TGTGCCAGCAGCCAGGGACAACCTGGGGTGGAAAAACTGTTTTTT
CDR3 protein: CASSQGQPGVEKLFF

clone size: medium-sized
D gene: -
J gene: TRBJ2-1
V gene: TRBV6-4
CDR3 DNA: TGTGCCAGCAGTGACTCCAACCACTACAATGAGCAGTTCTTC
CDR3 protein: CASSDSNHYNEQFF

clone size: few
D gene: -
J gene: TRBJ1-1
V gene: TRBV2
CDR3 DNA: TGTGCCAGCAGTGAAGTTCAGGGTTTGAACACTGAAGCTTTCTTT
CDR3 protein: CASSEVQGLNTEAFF

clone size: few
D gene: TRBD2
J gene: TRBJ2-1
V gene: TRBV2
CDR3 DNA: TGTGCCAGCAGTGGTGGGACTAGGGGATTCTTC
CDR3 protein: CASSGGTRGFF

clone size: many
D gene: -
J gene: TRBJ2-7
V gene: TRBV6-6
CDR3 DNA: TGTGCCAGCAGTTATTCTCGGGGGGCAGGGGTTAGGGAGCAGTACTTC
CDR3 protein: CASSYSRGAGVREQYF

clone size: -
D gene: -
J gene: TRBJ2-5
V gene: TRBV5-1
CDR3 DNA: TGCGCCAGCAGCTATGAGGATGGGGAGACCCAGTACTTC
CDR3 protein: CASSYEDGETQYF

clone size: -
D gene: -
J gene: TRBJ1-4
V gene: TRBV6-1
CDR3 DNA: TGTGCCAGCGGGTGGGCGGATGAAAAACTGTTTTTT
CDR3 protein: CASGWADEKLFF

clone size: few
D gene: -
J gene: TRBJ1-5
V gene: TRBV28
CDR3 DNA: TGTGCCAGCAGTGTGGGGTCACGACAGCCCCAGCATTTT
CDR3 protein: CASSVGSRQPQHF

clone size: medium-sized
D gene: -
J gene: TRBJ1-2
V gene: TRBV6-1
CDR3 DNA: TGTGCCAGCTGGAATCATGGCTACACCTTC
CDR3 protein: CASWNHGYTF

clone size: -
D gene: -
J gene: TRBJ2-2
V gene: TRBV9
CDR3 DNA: TGTGCCAGCAGCGTAGAGGTAAACGCGAACACCGGGGAGCTGTTTTTT
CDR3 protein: CASSVEVNANTGELFF

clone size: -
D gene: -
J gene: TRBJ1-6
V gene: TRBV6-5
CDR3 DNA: TGTGCCAGCAGTTACAGCATCGGGTCACCCCTCCACTTT
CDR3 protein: CASSYSIGSPLHF

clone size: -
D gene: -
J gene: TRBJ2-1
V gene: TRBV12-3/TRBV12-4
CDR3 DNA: TGTGCCAGCAGTACCGGGACCTACAATGAGCAGTTCTTC
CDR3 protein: CASSTGTYNEQFF

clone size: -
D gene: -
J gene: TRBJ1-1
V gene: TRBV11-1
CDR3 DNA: TGTGCCAGCAGCCTTTGGGGGAACACTGAAGCTTTCTTT
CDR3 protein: CASSLWGNTEAFF

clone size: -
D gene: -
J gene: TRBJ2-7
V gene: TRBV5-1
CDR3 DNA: TGCGCCAGCAGCTCACAGCCTTCTGGACCCTACGAGCAGTACTTC
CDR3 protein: CASSSQPSGPYEQYF

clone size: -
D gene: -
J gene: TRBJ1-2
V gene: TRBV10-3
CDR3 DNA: TGTGCCATCAGTGAGGAAGCTTATGGCTACACCTTC
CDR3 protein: CAISEEAYGYTF

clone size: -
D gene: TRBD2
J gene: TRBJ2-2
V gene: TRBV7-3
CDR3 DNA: TGTGTCAGCAGCTTATTAAGCGGGAGGTCGACCGGGGAGCTGTTTTTT
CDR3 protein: CVSSLLSGRSTGELFF

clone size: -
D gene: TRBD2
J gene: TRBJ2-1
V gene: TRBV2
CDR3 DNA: TGTGCCACCGCGACCGGGGCTAGCGGATACAATGAGCAGTTCTTC
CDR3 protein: CATATGASGYNEQFF

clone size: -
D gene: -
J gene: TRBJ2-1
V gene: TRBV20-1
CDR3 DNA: TGCAGTGCAACCACCCTCCGACAGTACAATGAGCAGTTCTTC
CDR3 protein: CSATTLRQYNEQFF

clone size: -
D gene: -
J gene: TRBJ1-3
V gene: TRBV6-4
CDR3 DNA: TGTGCCAGCAGTCAGGTATTGTCTGGAAACACCATATATTTT
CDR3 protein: CASSQVLSGNTIYF

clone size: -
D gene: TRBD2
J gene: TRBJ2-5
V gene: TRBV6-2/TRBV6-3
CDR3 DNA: TGTGCCAGCAGCCTCGGGAGGGGCAAGACCCAGTACTTC
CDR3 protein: CASSLGRGKTQYF

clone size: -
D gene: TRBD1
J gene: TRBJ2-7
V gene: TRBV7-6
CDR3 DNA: TGTGCCAGCAGCTGGGGGACAGGGTCTGGCGAGCAGTACTTC
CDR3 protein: CASSWGTGSGEQYF

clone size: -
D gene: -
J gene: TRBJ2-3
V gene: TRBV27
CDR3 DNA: TGTGCCAGCAGTTTAATTAGCGGAAGCACAGATACGCAGTATTTT
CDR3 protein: CASSLISGSTDTQYF

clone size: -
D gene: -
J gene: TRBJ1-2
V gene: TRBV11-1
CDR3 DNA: TGTGCCAGCAGCAAGGGTGACTATGGCTACACCTTC
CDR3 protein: CASSKGDYGYTF

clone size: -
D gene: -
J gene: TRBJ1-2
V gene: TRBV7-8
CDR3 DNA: TGTGCCAGCAGCTTCTACCCAGGGGTTGATGGCTACACCTTC
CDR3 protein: CASSFYPGVDGYTF

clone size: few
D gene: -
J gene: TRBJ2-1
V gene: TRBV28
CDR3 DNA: TGTGCCAGCAGCGAACCGACTGGCAGTAACTACAATGAGCAGTTCTTC
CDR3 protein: CASSEPTGSNYNEQFF

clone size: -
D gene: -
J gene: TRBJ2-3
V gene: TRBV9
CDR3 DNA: TGTGCCAGCAGCCCCAGCTGGGTTTCAGATACGCAGTATTTT
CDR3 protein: CASSPSWVSDTQYF

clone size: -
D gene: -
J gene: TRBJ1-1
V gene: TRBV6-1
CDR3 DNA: TGTGCCAGCAGACCTCCCCCAGGGAACACTGAAGCTTTCTTT
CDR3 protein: CASRPPPGNTEAFF

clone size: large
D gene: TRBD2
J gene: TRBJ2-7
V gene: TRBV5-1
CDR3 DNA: TGCGCCAGCAGCTCCCCTAGGGGACTAGCGGGAGAAGGGCACTACGAGCAGTACTTC
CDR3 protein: CASSSPRGLAGEGHYEQYF

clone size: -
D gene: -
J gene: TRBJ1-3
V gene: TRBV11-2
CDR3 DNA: TGTGCCAGCAGCTTAGGTGGTATGGGCGCTGGAAACACCATATATTTT
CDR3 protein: CASSLGGMGAGNTIYF

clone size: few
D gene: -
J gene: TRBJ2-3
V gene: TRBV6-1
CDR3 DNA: TGTGCCAGCAATCCAGCGGACAGAGATACGCAGTATTTT
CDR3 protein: CASNPADRDTQYF

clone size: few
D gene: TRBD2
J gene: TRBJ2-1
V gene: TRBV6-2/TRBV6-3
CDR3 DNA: TGTGCCAGCAGTTTTGGACTAGACGGAGGTGAGCAGTTCTTC
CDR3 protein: CASSFGLDGGEQFF

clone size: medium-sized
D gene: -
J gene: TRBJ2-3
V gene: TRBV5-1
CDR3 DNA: TGCGCCAGCAGCCGTAATGGGGGGGCAGCAGATACGCAGTATTTT
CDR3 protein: CASSRNGGAADTQYF

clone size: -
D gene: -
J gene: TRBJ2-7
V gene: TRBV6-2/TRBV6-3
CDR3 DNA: TGTGCCAGCATGTCGGGTCACTCTTCCTACGAGCAGTACTTC
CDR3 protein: CASMSGHSSYEQYF

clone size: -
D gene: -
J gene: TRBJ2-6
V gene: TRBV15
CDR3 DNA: TGTGCCACCAGCAGAGTCGAGGGGACCGGGGCCAACGTCCTGACTTTC
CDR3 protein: CATSRVEGTGANVLTF

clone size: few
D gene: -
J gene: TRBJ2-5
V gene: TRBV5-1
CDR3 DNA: TGCGCCAGCAGCGGAAACTCCGGGACTCCGGAAGAGACCCAGTACTTC
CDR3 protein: CASSGNSGTPEETQYF

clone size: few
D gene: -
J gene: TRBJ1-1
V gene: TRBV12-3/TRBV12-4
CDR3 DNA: TGTGCCAGCAGTCTTGAATGGGGCACTGAAGCTTTCTTT
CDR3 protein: CASSLEWGTEAFF

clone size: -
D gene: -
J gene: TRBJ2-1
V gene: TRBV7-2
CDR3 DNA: TGTGCCAGCAGTTCGGTGGGGCGGGAGCAGTTCTTC
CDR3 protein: CASSSVGREQFF

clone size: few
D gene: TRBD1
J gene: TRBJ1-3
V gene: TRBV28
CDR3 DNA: TGTGCCACCGAAGGGACAGGGGGAAACACCATATATTTT
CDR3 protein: CATEGTGGNTIYF

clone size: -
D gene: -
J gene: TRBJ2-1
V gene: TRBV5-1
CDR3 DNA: TGCGCCAGCAGTTTTACTACCGGGACTGGGTATAATAATGAGCAGTTCTTC
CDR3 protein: CASSFTTGTGYNNEQFF

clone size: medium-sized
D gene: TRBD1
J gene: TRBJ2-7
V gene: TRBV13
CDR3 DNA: TGTGCCAGCAGCTTCCAGGACAGGGGGGAGCAGTACTTC
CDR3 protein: CASSFQDRGEQYF

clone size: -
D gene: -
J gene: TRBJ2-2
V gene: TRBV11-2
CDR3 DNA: TGTGCCAGCAGCTTAGAGAACACCGGGGAGCTGTTTTTT
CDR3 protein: CASSLENTGELFF

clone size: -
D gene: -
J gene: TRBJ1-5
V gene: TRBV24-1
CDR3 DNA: TGTGCCACCAGTGATTCGCGGTCGGGGGGATCCAATCAGCCCCAGCATTTT
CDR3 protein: CATSDSRSGGSNQPQHF

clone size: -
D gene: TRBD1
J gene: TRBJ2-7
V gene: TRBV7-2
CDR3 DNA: TGTGCCAGCAGCTTAGCAGGGGACAGTTGGTACGAGCAGTACTTC
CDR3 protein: CASSLAGDSWYEQYF

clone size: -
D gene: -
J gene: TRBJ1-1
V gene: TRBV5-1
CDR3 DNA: TGCGCCAGCAGCTTGGGGGGAGGGAACACTGAAGCTTTCTTT
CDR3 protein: CASSLGGGNTEAFF